The present T cell receptor beta chain was sequenced within a study of OX40 agonist ivuxolimab in advanced cancers. Across the whole study: Ivuxolimab, an antibody acting as an agonist of OX40 (CD134), was used to treat patients. Study-wide results and limits: Antigen specificity was not determined for the expanded peripheral T cells. Within 6 weeks, CD4+ and CD8+ blood T cells expanded clonally at 0.1 to 3.0 mg/kg.

Sequencing used immunoSEQ multiplex PCR; TCRdb keeps in-frame clones, though not all of them. The sample has around 50,000 clones, about 89% seen once; the top ten hold 25% to 40%. Autoimmune disease history or systemic immunosuppression led to patients being barred. The CDR3 length is 12 residues. V trimming: 1 base; J trimming: 12 bases; junction bases outside the gene matches: 6. The germline V gene encodes CDR1 LNHDA and CDR2 SQIVND (reference sequence). On this clone: The target antigen is unknown.

The starting material was CD4+ or CD8+ T cells sorted from blood, obtained in a trial of the OX40 agonist ivuxolimab. The receptor comes from an adult with an advanced solid tumor such as melanoma, head and neck, liver or kidney cancer. The V call is TRBV19, the J call TRBJ2-7; 7 nucleotides align to TRBD1. In nucleotides, the CDR3 is TGTGCCAGTAGTATAGCTACGGGACAGAGGTACTTC. This gives the protein CASSIATGQRYF. Combining the CDR3 with reference TRBV19 and TRBJ2-7 gives the whole variable domain DGGITQSPKYLFRKEGQNVTLSCEQNLNHDAMYWYRQDPGQGLRLIYYSQIVNDFQKGDIAEGYSVSREKKESFPLTVTSAQKNPTAFYLCASSIATGQRYFGPGTRLTVT.